This T cell receptor beta chain was obtained from a study of CD8 T cells in ankylosing spondylitis. General study points: Roughly eight highly homologous variants made up a TCR beta motif, and this motif appeared characteristic of ankylosing spondylitis blood.

In regard to this clonotype: Its antigen is not known.

One entry per CDR3 protein results from TCRdb running MiXCR on the 5' RACE reads. The sample lists roughly 450,000 distinct CDR3 sequences, about 24% seen once, with 0.89% in the top ten. Sequencing used blood, either unsorted or a sorted T cell fraction (not recorded which). The sequence was obtained from a male donor with ankylosing spondylitis.

CDR3 amino acids: CASTTGRGNEQFF. The CDR3 DNA follows: TGTGCCAGCACCACAGGGCGGGGGAATGAGCAGTTCTTC. The genes are TRBV12-3 or TRBV12-4 and TRBJ2-1; the D gene is possibly TRBD2 (7 bases). The CDR3 contains 13 residues. V shed 7 bases and J shed 7 bases, with 14 bases lying between them.